This note documents a single T cell receptor (beta chain) sequence. Its antigen remains unidentified. The sample originates from a study of OX40 agonist ivuxolimab in advanced cancers. Whole-study context: The treatment was a fully human IgG2 OX40 agonist, ivuxolimab. Patients receiving dose escalation had hepatocellular carcinoma, melanoma, renal cell or head and neck cancer.

Per the germline V gene, CDR1 is SGHTA and CDR2 is FQGNSA. Trimming left V 4 bases short and J 5 bases short, with 12 bases between. The CDR3 contains 13 residues. Here immunoSEQ multiplex PCR was the method, and the copy in TCRdb shows in-frame clones only, minus some. The data show about 40,000 clones, approximately 80% seen once. General study results and limits: Compared with CD4+, CD8+ T cells on average had more expanded clones. Nonresponders, in some cases, also had low normalized T-cell clonal expansion.

The sequencing used CD4+ or CD8+ T cells sorted from blood, collected in a trial of the OX40 agonist ivuxolimab. This TCR came from an adult with an advanced solid tumor such as melanoma, head and neck, liver or kidney cancer. The J gene is TRBJ2-7, the V gene TRBV7-2, with D possibly matching TRBD2 (6 bases). This CDR3 reads CASSWRWGDEQYF. The CDR3 region has the DNA TGTGCCAGCAGCTGGAGATGGGGGGACGAGCAGTACTTC.